These 6 T cell receptor beta chains originate from one sample sequenced in a study of cytomegalovirus exposure and HLA in healthy donors. Method: immunoSEQ multiplex PCR; TCRdb's copy keeps in-frame clones and lacks some. The sample lists under 400,000 clones, roughly 90% occurring once. Sequenced sample: PBMCs. The receptors stem from a woman younger than 30 in good health and CMV-seronegative.

This clone has just one count. V gene TRBV13 combines with J gene TRBJ2-5, with D tentatively TRBD1 (6 bases). V was pared by 4 bases and J by 5 bases, with 14 bases between. Germline V gene data show CDR1 as PRHDT and CDR2 as FYEKMQ (reference sequence). CDR3 length: 14 residues. The CDR3 DNA reads TGTGCCAGCAGCTCCCACGGCAGGGGCGAGACCCAGTACTTC. Protein: CASSSHGRGETQYF.

V gene TRBV18 combines with J gene TRBJ1-2, with D possibly being TRBD1 (6 bases). CDR3 length: 13 residues. Germline CDR1 KGHSH, CDR2 LQKENI. Trimming removed 3 bases at V and 5 bases at J, with 10 bases between. The CDR3 nucleotides read TGTGCCAGCTCACCGGGGGGGGCGTATGGCTACACCTTC. Encoded protein: CASSPGGAYGYTF. Supplemented by reference TRBV18 and TRBJ1-2, the full variable domain reads NAGVMQNPRHLVRRRGQEARLRCSPMKGHSHVYWYRQLPEEGLKFMVYLQKENIIDESGMPKERFSAEFPKEGPSILRIQQVVRGDSAAYFCASSPGGAYGYTFGSGTRLTVV.

The V call is TRBV6-1, the J call TRBJ2-7, with 7 bases identical to TRBD2. Germline V gene data show CDR1 as MNHNS and CDR2 as SASEGT. V was pared by 1 base and J by 0 bases, with 0 bases of the junction left unmatched. The CDR3 sequence is 14 residues long. The CDR3 nucleotides are TGTGCCAGCAGTGAAGGGACTAGCTCCTACGAGCAGTACTTC. This codes for CASSEGTSSYEQYF.

V and J are TRBV5-1 and TRBJ2-5, with a tentative D call TRBD2 (6 bases). The V end lost 5 bases, the J end lost 5 bases, and 19 bases lay between the germline ends. CDR1 is SGHRS, CDR2 YFSETQ, per germline. CDR3 length: 15 amino acids. CDR3 amino acids: CASRPLRWGEETQYF. The CDR3 region has the DNA TGCGCCAGCAGGCCACTCAGATGGGGGGAGGAGACCCAGTACTTC.

The sample holds one count of this clone. This rearrangement joins TRBV19 to TRBJ1-2; D is ambiguous. CDR1 LNHDA and CDR2 SQIVND come from the germline V gene (reference sequence). The V and J ends lost 5 bases and 2 bases respectively, with 15 bases between them. The CDR3 totals 15 residues. CDR3 coding DNA: TGTGCCAGTAGTGCATCTTCGACCGGGAACTATGGCTACACCTTC. It codes for CASSASSTGNYGYTF.

The chain carries TRBV15 and TRBJ1-2; no reliable D call. Germline loops: CDR1 LNHNV, CDR2 YYDKDF (reference sequence). CDR3 length: 12 amino acids. V lost 6 bases to trimming and J lost 4 bases, with 9 bases between them. The CDR3 sequence is CATSSVGYGYTF. CDR3 in DNA: TGTGCCACCAGTAGCGTCGGCTATGGCTACACCTTC. The full variable domain, with the rest looked up from reference TRBV15 and TRBJ1-2, is DAMVIQNPRYQVTQFGKPVTLSCSQTLNHNVMYWYQQKSSQAPKLLFHYYDKDFNNEADTPDNFQSRRPNTSFCFLDIRSPGLGDTAMYLCATSSVGYGYTFGSGTRLTVV.